This TCR beta chain was obtained from a study of long-term antiretroviral therapy in people with HIV. Study in general: The 2015 recommendation for immediate ART came about a decade after the earliest samples. Study results and caveats: Clonal expansions arising prior to ART prevailed in the repertoire at every time point.

This CDR3 region has 14 residues. J gave up 7 bases and V 3 bases, and 2 bases lay outside the gene matches. Per germline, CDR1 LNHDA and CDR2 SQIVND (reference sequence). This clone was picked up a small number of times. Its antigen remains unknown. The assay used was immunoSEQ (version v3.0), run at survey level. TCRdb's copy holds only in-frame clones and misses some; the assay was immunoSEQ multiplex PCR. The table lists over 20,000 clones, approximately 82% of them singletons. This receptor was identified in a young man with HIV. The chain employs TRBV19 and TRBJ1-6, with TRBD1 identical over 8 bases. The sample was unsorted PBMCs, taken 3 years after starting antiretroviral therapy. The chain's CDR3 is CASSMGQENSPLHF. CDR3 in DNA: TGTGCCAGTAGTATGGGACAGGAGAATTCACCCCTCCACTTT. Complete variable domain (other parts from reference TRBV19 and TRBJ1-6): DGGITQSPKYLFRKEGQNVTLSCEQNLNHDAMYWYRQDPGQGLRLIYYSQIVNDFQKGDIAEGYSVSREKKESFPLTVTSAQKNPTAFYLCASSMGQENSPLHFGNGTRLTVT.